The 32 T cell receptor beta chains presented below share a single source sample, sequenced in a study of blood T cells in healthy people across ages. A second about 7 to 11 cycle PCR used barcoded and J-beta primers. TCRdb itself ran the 5' RACE reads through MiXCR, one entry per CDR3 protein. Of 600,000 to 900,000 distinct CDR3 sequences detected, roughly 25% appear once; the ten largest clones hold over 2.5%. These sequences were also reported in another study, on T cells of mothers and their children.

Sequencing was performed on blood. The receptors derive from a boy aged 10-17 years in good health.

V and J are TRBV15 and TRBJ1-6, with D maybe TRBD1 (6 bases). V dropped 0 bases and J dropped 9 bases, with 9 bases sitting between them. The CDR3 is 14 amino acids. Germline V gene lookup returns CDR1 LNHNV and CDR2 YYDKDF (reference sequence). CDR3 coding DNA: TGTGCCACCAGCAGAGACTGGACAGTTTCACCCCTCCACTTT. Protein: CATSRDWTVSPLHF.

J is TRBJ2-5 and V is TRBV20-1; 7 bases fit TRBD2. The V gene's germline CDR1 is DFQATT and CDR2 SNEGSKA (reference sequence). V dropped 3 bases and J dropped 2; count of bases not matched to a gene: 9. The CDR3 loop spans 15 amino acids. The CDR3 nucleotides are TGCAGTGCTAGCGGGACGGGGGGATTACAAGAGACCCAGTACTTC. Translating it yields CSASGTGGLQETQYF.

The J gene is TRBJ1-6, the V gene TRBV24-1; no clear D gene. The V gene's germline CDR1 is KGHDR and CDR2 SFDVKD. This CDR3 has 13 amino acids. Trimming left V 7 bases short and J 4 bases short, with 7 bases between. The CDR3 DNA is TGTGCCACCAGGGGGAAGTATAATTCACCCCTCCACTTT. The encoded protein is CATRGKYNSPLHF.

This clonotype was recorded a few times. The chain combines TRBV7-8 with TRBJ2-4; weak D call: TRBD1 (6 bases). CDR1 is SGHVS and CDR2 is FQNEAQ in the germline V gene. Trimming left V 5 bases short and J 9 bases short, with 17 bases between. The CDR3 is made up of 14 amino acids. Written as DNA, the CDR3 is TGTGCCAGCAGCCTTCAATTGACAGGACCCATTCAGTACTTC. Its translation: CASSLQLTGPIQYF.

The table lists this clonotype with a few counts. This chain uses TRBV28 with TRBJ1-6; 9 bases line up with TRBD1. Trimming took 3 bases from V and 1 from J; bases not matched to a gene: 7. Germline V gene data show CDR1 as MDHEN and CDR2 as SYDVKM. The CDR3 is 18 residues long. CDR3 sequence: CASSFPDRGSSYNSPLHF. The DNA for the CDR3 is TGTGCCAGCAGTTTCCCGGACAGGGGTTCATCCTATAATTCACCCCTCCACTTT.

V is TRBV28 and J is TRBJ2-7, with D perhaps matching TRBD1 (6 bases). V lost 1 base, J lost 3 bases, and 10 bases lay in between. The CDR3 spans 14 residues. Germline V CDR1 and CDR2: MDHEN, SYDVKM. The CDR3 protein is CASSLFLQGYEQYF. CDR3 bases: TGTGCCAGCAGTTTATTCCTACAGGGCTACGAGCAGTACTTC.

The chain recombines TRBV5-1 with TRBJ2-1; D gene unclear. This CDR3 spans 16 amino acids. Germline loops: CDR1 SGHRS, CDR2 YFSETQ. V lost 0 bases, J lost 4 bases, and 14 bases lay in between. The CDR3 is CASSLEPAPGYNEQFF. The CDR3 DNA sequence: TGCGCCAGCAGCTTGGAGCCAGCACCTGGGTACAATGAGCAGTTCTTC.

The rearrangement joins TRBV27 to TRBJ1-4; the D gene is possibly TRBD1 (5 bases). CDR1 and CDR2 (germline): MNHEY, SMNVEV (reference sequence). V lost 1 base and J lost 6, with 12 bases in between. The CDR3 is 15 amino acids. The CDR3 nucleotides are TGTGCCAGCAGTTTATACGGAGGGGTCCATGAAAAACTGTTTTTT. This gives the protein CASSLYGGVHEKLFF.

J is TRBJ2-5 and V is TRBV6-2 or TRBV6-3; 11 bases match TRBD2. V dropped 7 bases and J dropped 5; count of bases not matched to a gene: 9. The length of the CDR3 is 15 residues. Germline CDR1 and CDR2: MNHEY and SVGEGT. CDR3 nucleotides: TGTGCCAGCAAGATTAGCGGGGGGGCCTGGGAGACCCAGTACTTC. Translated, it gives CASKISGGAWETQYF.

This clonotype was counted only a few times. The gene calls are TRBV20-1 and TRBJ1-2; no definite D call. V was cut by 4 bases and J by 8 bases, with 23 bases left in between. The CDR3 has 15 residues. Germline CDR1 reads DFQATT; CDR2 reads SNEGSKA (reference sequence). The CDR3 reads CSATSEEPDHLGYTF. The CDR3 coding sequence is TGCAGTGCTACCTCTGAGGAGCCAGACCACCTAGGCTACACCTTC.

This rearrangement joins TRBV6-5 to TRBJ2-7; D perhaps matches TRBD1 (5 bases). Per germline, CDR1 MNHEY and CDR2 SVGAGI. V was clipped by 0 bases and J by 2 bases, with 11 bases between them. The CDR3 length is 15 residues. The CDR3 nucleotides are TGTGCCAGCAGTTACTCGTCAGGGAACACCTACGAGCAGTACTTC. It yields the protein CASSYSSGNTYEQYF.

This chain connects TRBV5-1 to TRBJ2-3; D possibly corresponds to TRBD1 (6 bases). Germline values: CDR1 SGHRS, CDR2 YFSETQ. The CDR3 consists of 13 residues. The V and J ends lost 4 bases and 5 bases respectively, with 11 bases between them. DNA for the CDR3: TGCGCCAGCAGCCCGAAACAGGGAGATACGCAGTATTTT. Translation gives CASSPKQGDTQYF.

V and J are TRBV7-2 and TRBJ2-5, with 7 bases that match TRBD1. The closer fit of TRBJ2-7 to the DNA end suggests the J call may be wrong. The germline V gene has CDR1 SGHTA and CDR2 FQGNSA. The CDR3 runs 15 residues. The CDR3 protein is CASSSPGQRGYEQYF. The CDR3 DNA is TGTGCCAGCAGCTCACCGGGACAGAGGGGCTACGAGCAGTACTTC.

This clonotype has just a few counts. The V gene is TRBV12-3 or TRBV12-4, the J gene TRBJ2-5, with 9 bases aligning to TRBD2. Trimming took 5 bases from V and 2 from J; bases not matched to a gene: 9. This CDR3 has 16 residues. Written as DNA, the CDR3 is TGTGCCAGCAGTCTCCTAGTGGCGGGGGGGCAAGAGACCCAGTACTTC. Translation gives CASSLLVAGGQETQYF.

In its sample, this clonotype was seen many times. The rearrangement uses TRBV29-1 and TRBJ2-5; 7 bases match TRBD1. V dropped 7 bases and J dropped 2; count of bases not matched to a gene: 4. The CDR3 has 12 amino acids. The germline V gene encodes CDR1 SQVTM and CDR2 ANQGSEA. This CDR3 reads CSAGTVQETQYF. The CDR3, as DNA: TGCAGCGCCGGGACAGTTCAAGAGACCCAGTACTTC.

The V call is TRBV5-1, the J call TRBJ2-5, with D maybe TRBD2 (5 bases). Looked up from germline, CDR1 is SGHRS and CDR2 is YFSETQ. The V gene lost 1 base and the J gene lost 0 bases, with 10 bases spanning the gap. The CDR3 is 15 residues long. The CDR3 protein is CASSLSGSYQETQYF. CDR3 nucleotide sequence: TGCGCCAGCAGCTTGTCGGGGTCGTACCAAGAGACCCAGTACTTC.

This clonotype was seen a few times. This chain joins TRBV29-1 and TRBJ2-3, with 7 bases fitting TRBD2. The CDR3 contains 15 residues. V lost 3 bases to trimming and J lost 1 base; unmatched junction nucleotides: 7. Per the germline V gene, CDR1 is SQVTM and CDR2 is ANQGSEA. The CDR3 is CSVDGTTDRTDTQYF. CDR3 DNA sequence: TGCAGCGTTGATGGGACTACCGACCGCACAGATACGCAGTATTTT.

In this sample, this clonotype turned up a few times. The chain joins TRBV7-6 to TRBJ1-4; TRBD1 aligns across 8 bases. The junction had 14 bases not matched to a gene; V was cut back by 3 bases and J by 8 bases. The CDR3 totals 17 residues. CDR1 SGHVS and CDR2 FNYEAQ come from the germline V gene. Here the CDR3 DNA reads TGTGCCAGCAGCTTGGTATACCAGGGGGCTTTGAAGGAAAAACTGTTTTTT. This translates into CASSLVYQGALKEKLFF. The entire variable domain, with the rest obtained from reference TRBV7-6 and TRBJ1-4, is as follows: GAGVSQSPRYKVTKRGQDVALRCDPISGHVSLYWYRQALGQGPEFLTYFNYEAQQDKSGLPNDRFSAERPEGSISTLTIQRTEQRDSAMYRCASSLVYQGALKEKLFFGSGTQLSVL.

In its sample, this clonotype was seen a few times. The chain is built from TRBV29-1 and TRBJ2-5; D unclear. The CDR3 is 14 residues long. Germline assignment: CDR1 SQVTM and CDR2 ANQGSEA. Trimming removed 3 bases from V and 5 bases from J, with 16 bases in between. The CDR3 bases are TGCAGCGTTGATCTGTCAGCCGCATCGGAGACCCAGTACTTC. This codes for CSVDLSAASETQYF.

This clonotype has a handful of counts. V and J are TRBV7-3 and TRBJ2-2, with D perhaps matching TRBD2 (6 bases). V was cut by 6 bases and J by 8 bases, with 13 bases left in between. Germline V gene sequence: CDR1 SGHTA, CDR2 FQGTGA. The CDR3 has 13 residues. CDR3 nucleotides: TGTGCCAGCAGACTAGCCCTGGGAGGGGAGCTGTTTTTT. Its translation is CASRLALGGELFF. Full variable domain (missing parts from reference TRBV7-3 and TRBJ2-2): GAGVSQTPSNKVTEKGKYVELRCDPISGHTALYWYRQSLGQGPEFLIYFQGTGAADDSGLPNDRFFAVRPEGSVSTLKIQRTERGDSAVYLCASRLALGGELFFGEGSRLTVL.

The chain couples TRBV6-4 to TRBJ2-1, with D perhaps TRBD2 (6 bases). Trimming removed 0 bases from V and 8 bases from J, with 8 bases in between. The length of the CDR3 is 13 residues. Germline V gene sequence: CDR1 MRHNA, CDR2 SNTAGT. The CDR3, as DNA: TGTGCCAGCAGTGACTCGGGCGGGGATGAGCAGTTCTTC. It encodes CASSDSGGDEQFF.

This clonotype was seen a handful of times. V gene TRBV28 combines with J gene TRBJ2-4; TRBD1 agrees at 11 bases. The V gene's germline CDR1 is MDHEN and CDR2 SYDVKM. The CDR3 loop spans 17 amino acids. Losses at the gene ends were 2 bases for V and 1 base for J; bases not matched to a gene: 4. The CDR3 here is CASSLSGQGAAKNIQYF. The CDR3 region has the DNA TGTGCCAGCAGTTTAAGTGGACAGGGGGCGGCCAAAAACATTCAGTACTTC. Looking up the rest from reference TRBV28 and TRBJ2-4 gives the full variable domain: DVKVTQSSRYLVKRTGEKVFLECVQDMDHENMFWYRQDPGLGLRLIYFSYDVKMKEKGDIPEGYSVSREKKERFSLILESASTNQTSMYLCASSLSGQGAAKNIQYFGAGTRLSVL.

Worth noting for this clonotype: One end of the junction fails to match germline, which may point to a read error. V and J are TRBV12-3 or TRBV12-4 and TRBJ2-5; 8 bases line up with TRBD2. The CDR3 is 15 residues long. This CDR3 is CASSFAGGARETQYF. The DNA of the CDR3 is TGTGCCAGTAGTTTTGCCGGGGGGGCCCGGGAGACCCAGTACTTC.

This clonotype was seen ten or more times. The junction departs from germline at one end; a sequencing error may be responsible. This chain links TRBV5-1 with TRBJ1-4; 8 positions match TRBD1. Germline V gene lookup returns CDR1 SGHRS and CDR2 YFSETQ. The CDR3 is 14 amino acids. CDR3 nucleotide sequence: TGTGCCAGCAGCTTGGGACAGGTTAATGAAAAACTGTTTTTT. Amino acid sequence: CASSLGQVNEKLFF.

The V gene is TRBV11-3, the J gene TRBJ2-1; D gene uncertain. The ends were cut back, 4 bases at V and 4 bases at J, with 11 bases in the middle. Germline V gene data show CDR1 as SGHNT and CDR2 as YENEEA. There are 14 residues in the CDR3. CDR3 residues: CASSYSVEYNEQFF. The CDR3 DNA follows: TGTGCCAGCAGCTACTCGGTGGAGTACAATGAGCAGTTCTTC.

The V gene is TRBV27, the J gene TRBJ1-3; D is ambiguous. CDR3 length: 11 residues. CDR1 is MNHEY, CDR2 SMNVEV, per germline (reference sequence). V lost 9 bases, J lost 5 bases, and 8 bases lay in between. CDR3 sequence (DNA): TGTGCCAGATCTCCTCGAAACACCATATATTTT. Translation gives CARSPRNTIYF.

In this sample, this clonotype turned up a few times. The chain combines TRBV10-3 with TRBJ2-1; 11 nucleotides match TRBD2. The CDR3 spans 18 residues. After removal of 6 bases from V and 0 bases from J, the junction contained 10 bases not matched to a gene. Looked up from germline, CDR1 is ENHRY and CDR2 is SYGVKD. The CDR3 nucleotides are TGTGCCATCAGCCCAGTCCTAGCGGGGGGACCCTCCTACAATGAGCAGTTCTTC. Encoded protein: CAISPVLAGGPSYNEQFF.

The gene calls are TRBV20-1 and TRBJ2-5; D may correspond to TRBD1 or TRBD2 (5 bases each). Per germline, CDR1 DFQATT and CDR2 SNEGSKA (reference sequence). V lost 6 bases to trimming and J lost 2 bases, with 13 bases between them. The CDR3 runs 13 residues. This CDR3 is CSAPGRLQETQYF. The CDR3 nucleotides are TGCAGTGCCCCGGGACGCCTACAAGAGACCCAGTACTTC.

This clonotype came up once. The chain carries TRBV24-1 and TRBJ2-3; no clear D gene. CDR3 length equals 9 residues. V was clipped by 7 bases and J by 6 bases, with 1 base between them. The germline V gene has CDR1 KGHDR and CDR2 SFDVKD. This chain's CDR3 is CATRDTQYF. The CDR3 DNA reads as TGTGCCACCAGGGATACGCAGTATTTT.

This clonotype has just one count. This sequence joins TRBV6-5 and TRBJ2-5; D tentatively fits TRBD1 or TRBD2 (6 bases each). Germline CDR1 MNHEY, CDR2 SVGAGI. This CDR3 is built from 17 residues. V shed 2 bases and J shed 2 bases, with 18 bases lying between them. The chain's CDR3 is CASSYEARGAIQETQYF. The CDR3 region has the DNA TGTGCCAGCAGTTACGAGGCAAGGGGGGCCATACAAGAGACCCAGTACTTC.

The V and J genes are TRBV12-3 or TRBV12-4 and TRBJ1-1; D gene uncertain. V was trimmed by 6 bases and J by 4 bases, leaving 12 bases between them. This CDR3 contains 13 residues. This CDR3 reads CASRVAPGTEAFF. In nucleotides, the CDR3 is TGTGCCAGCAGGGTGGCCCCGGGCACTGAAGCTTTCTTT.

The chain combines TRBV27 with TRBJ2-3; D ambiguous. The CDR3 covers 14 residues. Trimming took 5 bases from V and 5 from J, leaving 14 bases between them. Germline values: CDR1 MNHEY, CDR2 SMNVEV (reference sequence). The CDR3 DNA reads TGTGCCAGCAGTCCCAACCTAAACCGAGATACGCAGTATTTT. This sequence encodes CASSPNLNRDTQYF.